These T cell receptor beta chains were read from a single sample in a study of blood T cell repertoires in COVID-19. Some clones are missing from TCRdb's copy, which holds only in-frame ones; the method was immunoSEQ multiplex PCR. The sample lists 200,000 to 300,000 clones, approximately 91% occurring once. Specimen: peripheral blood. The source of these receptors is a man younger than 45 with COVID-19, enrolled during active disease. Each CDR3 is given with its conserved first and last residue. The D gene is left open where the match is weak. Clone size is not always given. Where it is, it says once, few, many or a class for expanded clones.

D: TRBD1
size: NA
J: TRBJ2-1
V: TRBV19
CDR3: CASSRQGGYYNEQFF
DNA: TGTGCCAGTAGTAGACAGGGTGGTTACTACAATGAGCAGTTCTTC

D: NA
size: NA
J: TRBJ1-2
V: TRBV12-3/TRBV12-4
CDR3: CASTSLIGGYTF
DNA: TGTGCCAGCACAAGTCTTATCGGTGGCTACACCTTC

D: NA
size: NA
J: TRBJ1-3
V: TRBV9
CDR3: CASSVAGRDLRNTIYF
DNA: TGTGCCAGCAGCGTAGCGGGGCGGGACTTGAGAAACACCATATATTTT

D: NA
size: NA
J: TRBJ2-7
V: TRBV19
CDR3: CASISPRGATFYEQYF
DNA: TGTGCCAGTATATCACCCAGGGGGGCAACTTTCTACGAGCAGTACTTC

D: TRBD1
size: NA
J: TRBJ1-1
V: TRBV6-5
CDR3: CASSLTGTVEAFF
DNA: TGTGCCAGCAGTTTGACCGGGACAGTTGAAGCTTTCTTT

D: TRBD1
size: NA
J: TRBJ1-1
V: TRBV10-3
CDR3: CAISTFHSGTGRGNTEAFF
DNA: TGTGCCATCAGCACCTTTCACTCCGGGACAGGGAGGGGGAACACTGAAGCTTTCTTT

D: NA
size: NA
J: TRBJ1-4
V: TRBV7-9
CDR3: CASSAHGRGEKLFF
DNA: TGTGCCAGCTCCGCACACGGGAGGGGTGAAAAACTGTTTTTT

D: TRBD1
size: NA
J: TRBJ1-3
V: TRBV6-2/TRBV6-3
CDR3: CASSSTGAGNTIYF
DNA: TGTGCCAGCAGTTCCACAGGGGCTGGAAACACCATATATTTT

D: NA
size: NA
J: TRBJ1-1
V: TRBV7-3
CDR3: CASSSGKNTEAFF
DNA: TGTGCCAGCAGCTCAGGGAAGAACACTGAAGCTTTCTTT

D: TRBD1
size: once
J: TRBJ1-2
V: TRBV5-1
CDR3: CASSPPTGSGGYTF
DNA: TGCGCCAGCAGCCCTCCGACAGGGTCCGGGGGCTACACCTTC

D: TRBD1
size: few
J: TRBJ1-2
V: TRBV5-1
CDR3: CASSLTGGNYGYTF
DNA: TGCGCCAGCAGCTTGACAGGGGGGAACTATGGCTACACCTTC

D: TRBD2
size: NA
J: TRBJ2-1
V: TRBV9
CDR3: CASSVAQRGDSYNEQFF
DNA: TGTGCCAGCAGCGTAGCTCAGCGGGGGGACTCCTACAATGAGCAGTTCTTC

D: NA
size: NA
J: TRBJ1-2
V: TRBV9
CDR3: CASSVGGGNYGYTF
DNA: TGTGCCAGCAGCGTAGGTGGAGGGAACTATGGCTACACCTTC

D: NA
size: NA
J: TRBJ1-1
V: TRBV3-1/TRBV3-2
CDR3: CASSQDFGAEAFF
DNA: TGTGCCAGCAGCCAAGATTTCGGGGCTGAAGCTTTCTTT

D: TRBD1
size: NA
J: TRBJ1-2
V: TRBV7-6
CDR3: CASSLEGTGKDGYTF
DNA: TGTGCCAGCAGCTTAGAAGGGACAGGGAAGGATGGCTACACCTTC

D: NA
size: NA
J: TRBJ1-5
V: TRBV3-1/TRBV3-2
CDR3: CASSQVPEPTPQHF
DNA: TGTGCCAGCAGCCAAGTTCCAGAACCAACGCCCCAGCATTTT

D: NA
size: NA
J: TRBJ1-5
V: TRBV6-1
CDR3: CASSEYSGTLSNQPQHF
DNA: TGTGCCAGCAGTGAATATTCCGGGACACTTTCTAATCAGCCCCAGCATTTT

D: NA
size: NA
J: TRBJ1-2
V: TRBV13
CDR3: CASSLGLGDGYTF
DNA: TGTGCCAGCAGCTTAGGTTTGGGAGATGGCTACACCTTC

D: TRBD1
size: NA
J: TRBJ1-1
V: TRBV16
CDR3: CASSQSTGANTEAFF
DNA: TGTGCCAGCAGCCAATCGACAGGGGCGAACACTGAAGCTTTCTTT

D: TRBD1
size: NA
J: TRBJ1-6
V: TRBV5-1
CDR3: CASSLAPDRGRKVNSPLHF
DNA: TGCGCCAGCAGCTTGGCCCCGGACAGGGGGCGCAAGGTTAATTCACCCCTCCACTTT

D: NA
size: NA
J: TRBJ1-2
V: TRBV18
CDR3: CASSPWAGDGYTF
DNA: TGTGCCAGCTCACCGTGGGCAGGCGATGGCTACACCTTC

D: NA
size: NA
J: TRBJ1-1
V: TRBV6-5
CDR3: CASSSPGGNTEAFF
DNA: TGTGCCAGCAGTTCTCCGGGGGGGAACACTGAAGCTTTCTTT

D: NA
size: NA
J: TRBJ1-5
V: TRBV6-5
CDR3: CASGQLQGPQHF
DNA: TGTGCCAGCGGTCAACTCCAGGGCCCACAGCATTTT

D: NA
size: NA
J: TRBJ2-7
V: TRBV6-5
CDR3: CASKVDRRSSYEQYF
DNA: TGTGCCAGCAAGGTCGACAGGAGGTCCTCCTACGAGCAGTACTTC

D: NA
size: NA
J: TRBJ2-5
V: TRBV28
CDR3: CASSLLTGTQYF
DNA: TGTGCCAGCAGTTTACTAACGGGGACCCAGTACTTC

D: TRBD1
size: NA
J: TRBJ1-5
V: TRBV11-2
CDR3: CASSAGTANQPQHF
DNA: TGTGCCAGCAGCGCCGGGACAGCAAATCAGCCCCAGCATTTT

D: TRBD1
size: NA
J: TRBJ1-5
V: TRBV27
CDR3: CASSETGGPPYSNQPQHF
DNA: TGTGCCAGCAGTGAGACAGGGGGGCCCCCTTATAGCAATCAGCCCCAGCATTTT

D: TRBD1
size: NA
J: TRBJ1-2
V: TRBV28
CDR3: CASSLFDRGFGYTF
DNA: TGTGCCAGCAGTTTGTTTGACAGGGGTTTCGGCTACACCTTC

D: NA
size: NA
J: TRBJ1-6
V: TRBV11-2
CDR3: CASSLTGGNNSPLHF
DNA: TGTGCCAGCAGCTTGACGGGGGGCAATAATTCACCCCTCCACTTT

D: NA
size: NA
J: TRBJ2-1
V: TRBV2
CDR3: CASSDSMVYNEQFF
DNA: TGTGCCAGCAGTGATTCTATGGTGTACAATGAGCAGTTCTTC

D: TRBD1
size: NA
J: TRBJ1-4
V: TRBV18
CDR3: CASSDGTGTNEKLFF
DNA: TGTGCCAGCTCAGATGGGACAGGGACTAATGAAAAACTGTTTTTT

D: TRBD1
size: NA
J: TRBJ2-1
V: TRBV25-1
CDR3: CASRSGQGLREQFF
DNA: TGTGCCAGCAGGTCCGGACAGGGATTGCGTGAGCAGTTCTTC

D: NA
size: NA
J: TRBJ2-5
V: TRBV19
CDR3: CASSPQRVTETQYF
DNA: TGTGCCAGTAGTCCACAGCGGGTGACGGAGACCCAGTACTTC

D: TRBD1
size: NA
J: TRBJ1-2
V: TRBV27
CDR3: CASSSGTGDYGYTF
DNA: TGTGCCAGCAGCTCCGGGACAGGGGACTATGGCTACACCTTC

D: TRBD2
size: NA
J: TRBJ2-3
V: TRBV18
CDR3: CASSPLRGGRDTQYF
DNA: TGTGCCAGCTCACCATTGCGGGGGGGCCGAGATACGCAGTATTTT

D: TRBD1
size: NA
J: TRBJ1-2
V: TRBV7-9
CDR3: CASSISGGPVNYGYTF
DNA: TGTGCCAGCAGCATTTCAGGGGGCCCTGTTAACTATGGCTACACCTTC

D: NA
size: once
J: TRBJ2-1
V: TRBV28
CDR3: CASPPPGAPYNEQFF
DNA: TGTGCCAGCCCCCCCCCTGGGGCACCTTACAATGAGCAGTTCTTC

D: TRBD1
size: once
J: TRBJ2-3
V: TRBV5-1
CDR3: CASSLGTGTTDTQYF
DNA: TGCGCCAGCAGCTTGGGGACAGGGACCACAGATACGCAGTATTTT

D: NA
size: NA
J: TRBJ1-2
V: TRBV13
CDR3: CASSLYSGDGYTF
DNA: TGTGCCAGCAGCTTATATTCGGGGGATGGCTACACCTTC

D: NA
size: NA
J: TRBJ2-5
V: TRBV5-1
CDR3: CASSPGLDGETQYF
DNA: TGCGCCAGCAGCCCTGGACTGGATGGGGAGACCCAGTACTTC

D: NA
size: NA
J: TRBJ2-4
V: TRBV6-4
CDR3: CATVLAKNIQYF
DNA: TGTGCCACAGTCCTAGCCAAAAACATTCAGTACTTC

D: NA
size: NA
J: TRBJ2-3
V: TRBV9
CDR3: CASSRTGLASGDTQYF
DNA: TGTGCCAGCAGCCGAACCGGCCTAGCGTCAGGAGATACGCAGTATTTT

D: NA
size: NA
J: TRBJ2-3
V: TRBV18
CDR3: CASSPISSTDTQYF
DNA: TGTGCCAGCTCACCGATTAGCAGCACAGATACGCAGTATTTT

D: NA
size: NA
J: TRBJ1-1
V: TRBV6-5
CDR3: CASSPPGGWAEAFF
DNA: TGTGCCAGCAGTCCCCCGGGGGGCTGGGCTGAAGCTTTCTTT

D: TRBD1
size: NA
J: TRBJ1-5
V: TRBV29-1
CDR3: CSAGQGFNQPQHF
DNA: TGCAGCGCGGGACAGGGTTTCAATCAGCCCCAGCATTTT

D: TRBD1
size: NA
J: TRBJ2-7
V: TRBV9
CDR3: CASSPGTGAYEQYF
DNA: TGTGCCAGCAGCCCCGGGACAGGGGCCTACGAGCAGTACTTC

D: TRBD1
size: NA
J: TRBJ1-4
V: TRBV6-5
CDR3: CASTKDRGNEKLFF
DNA: TGTGCCAGCACCAAGGACAGGGGGAATGAAAAACTGTTTTTT

D: NA
size: NA
J: TRBJ1-2
V: TRBV6-5
CDR3: CASSYFAQGSYGYTF
DNA: TGTGCCAGCAGTTACTTCGCGCAGGGATCCTATGGCTACACCTTC

D: NA
size: NA
J: TRBJ2-7
V: TRBV3-1/TRBV3-2
CDR3: CASSQDLSGVHEQYF
DNA: TGTGCCAGCAGCCAAGATTTATCGGGGGTCCACGAGCAGTACTTC

D: NA
size: NA
J: TRBJ2-1
V: TRBV12-3/TRBV12-4
CDR3: CASTTSYNEQFF
DNA: TGTGCCAGCACCACTAGCTACAATGAGCAGTTCTTC

D: NA
size: NA
J: TRBJ1-2
V: TRBV10-2
CDR3: CASSDSGGNYGYTF
DNA: TGCGCCAGCAGTGATTCGGGGGGGAACTATGGCTACACCTTC

D: TRBD1
size: NA
J: TRBJ2-1
V: TRBV13
CDR3: CASSLFRGSGNEQFF
DNA: TGTGCCAGCAGCTTGTTCAGGGGGTCGGGTAATGAGCAGTTCTTC

D: TRBD1
size: NA
J: TRBJ1-1
V: TRBV2
CDR3: CASSEATGRMNTEAFF
DNA: TGTGCCAGCAGTGAAGCGACAGGGAGGATGAACACTGAAGCTTTCTTT

D: TRBD1
size: NA
J: TRBJ1-2
V: TRBV19
CDR3: CASSEQGRGDNYGYTF
DNA: TGTGCCAGTAGTGAACAGGGGCGCGGCGATAACTATGGCTACACCTTC

D: TRBD1
size: NA
J: TRBJ2-3
V: TRBV3-1/TRBV3-2
CDR3: CASSLRTGTTDTQYF
DNA: TGTGCCAGCAGCCTCCGGACAGGGACCACAGATACGCAGTATTTT